This TCR beta chain was identified in a study of shared clonotypes between healthy human individuals. Trimming removed 0 bases from V and 8 bases from J, with 10 bases in between. CDR1 is SGHTA, CDR2 FQGTGA, per germline. CDR3 length: 13 residues. CD8 cells regarded as naive lacked CD45RO, were positively chosen for CCR7, and omitted terminally differentiated effector memory CD45RA+ cells. Repertoires were generated with immunoSEQ multiplex PCR, while TCRdb's copy carries only in-frame clones and drops some. The data show roughly 2 million clones, with 85% to 95% seen just once and more than 0.95% held by the top ten.

Sequencing was done on a sample of naive CD8+ T cells sorted from blood. The chain carries TRBV7-3 and TRBJ1-2; tentatively, D is TRBD1 (5 bases). The sequence came from a man aged 18 to 29 in good health. DNA for the CDR3: TGTGCCAGCAGCTTAACAGGGGCGGGAGGCTACACCTTC. Translation gives CASSLTGAGGYTF.